A selection of T cell receptor beta chains follows, all from one sample in a study of blood T cell repertoires in COVID-19. Using immunoSEQ multiplex PCR, the repertoire was profiled, and TCRdb retains in-frame clones only, with some absent. The table has 200,000 to 250,000 clones, less than 90% seen once; the top ten hold roughly 6.2%. Material for sequencing was PBMCs or T cells enriched from blood (not recorded which). Source of these receptors: a woman aged 40 to 50 who had recovered from COVID-19. The CDR3 runs from the conserved cysteine through the conserved F or W. A D gene is named only where the DNA matches it firmly. Only part of the rows carry a size: once, few, many, or a class if the clone is expanded.

d_call j_call v_call clone_size cdr3_nt cdr3_aa
TRBD2 TRBJ2-5 TRBV10-1 NA TGCGCCAGCAGTGATGGGACTAGCGGTAACCGGGGATATAAAGAGACCCAGTACTTC CASSDGTSGNRGYKETQYF
NA TRBJ2-7 TRBV3-1/TRBV3-2 NA TGTGCCAGCAGCCGTCAGGGGGGAGTCGACGAGCAGTACTTC CASSRQGGVDEQYF
TRBD1 TRBJ2-3 TRBV7-9 NA TGTGCCAGCAGCTTCGGACAGGGTAGCACAGATACGCAGTATTTT CASSFGQGSTDTQYF
NA TRBJ2-1 TRBV9 NA TGTGCCAGCAGCTCAACCCAATTCAGGGGTAATGAGCAGTTCTTC CASSSTQFRGNEQFF
TRBD2 TRBJ2-7 TRBV28 NA TGTGCCAGCAGTTTGACTAGCGGGGTGCTCTACGAGCAGTACTTC CASSLTSGVLYEQYF
NA TRBJ1-2 TRBV10-3 NA TGTGCCATCATGGGGGCGGAGTATGGCTACACCTTC CAIMGAEYGYTF
TRBD1 TRBJ2-7 TRBV6-5 NA TGTGCCAGCACCGAAGGACAGGCCCCAAACGAGCAGTACTTC CASTEGQAPNEQYF
NA TRBJ2-1 TRBV7-2 NA TGTGCCAGCACACAACAGGGCTTTGGCTACAATGAGCAGTTCTTC CASTQQGFGYNEQFF
TRBD1 TRBJ2-1 TRBV7-9 NA TGTGCCAGCAGCGAACACAGGGGAGACAATGAGCAGTTCTTC CASSEHRGDNEQFF
NA TRBJ1-1 TRBV7-8 NA TGTGCCAGCAGCCAAAAGGAGAAAGCTTTCTTT CASSQKEKAFF
NA TRBJ2-5 TRBV6-5 NA TGTGCCAGCAGTTCCCTCCAGGAGACCCAGTACTTC CASSSLQETQYF
TRBD2 TRBJ2-4 TRBV9 many TGTGCCAGCAGCGGTTCTAGCGGGACCCCCAAAAACATTCAGTACTTC CASSGSSGTPKNIQYF
NA TRBJ2-1 TRBV9 NA TGTGCCAGCAGCGTACGTTCGGGCAATGAGCAGTTCTTC CASSVRSGNEQFF
NA TRBJ2-2 TRBV7-8 NA TGTGCCAGCAGCTTAGCCGGGTATCAGCGAGCGAACACCGGGGAGCTGTTTTTT CASSLAGYQRANTGELFF
NA TRBJ2-1 TRBV1 few TGCACCAGCAGCCAAGAAGTGACTAGCAACTACAATGAGCAGTTCTTC CTSSQEVTSNYNEQFF
TRBD2 TRBJ2-2 TRBV5-1 NA TGCGCCAGCACCAACCGGGGGGTCACCGGGGAGCTGTTTTTT CASTNRGVTGELFF
TRBD2 TRBJ2-1 TRBV6-6 NA TGTGCCAGCAGCCAAGGACTAGCCAATGAGCAGTTCTTC CASSQGLANEQFF
TRBD1 TRBJ1-1 TRBV3-1/TRBV3-2 once TGTGCCAGCAGCCCGACAGGGCCTAACACTGAAGCTTTCTTT CASSPTGPNTEAFF
TRBD2 TRBJ2-1 TRBV10-3 NA TGTGCCATCAGTGAGTCGTTCGGGACTAGCGGGGTCCCCTACAATGAGCAGTTCTTC CAISESFGTSGVPYNEQFF
NA TRBJ2-1 TRBV10-1 NA TGCGCCAGCAGTGAGTCCGTGGTGCGCGGAGGTAATGAGCAGTTCTTC CASSESVVRGGNEQFF
NA TRBJ1-2 TRBV7-2 NA TGTGCCAGCAGCATAGGGGCCTCCTATGGCTACACCTTC CASSIGASYGYTF
TRBD2 TRBJ2-3 TRBV9 NA TGTGCCAGCAGCGTAGTCTCTAGCGGGAGGGATACGCAGTATTTT CASSVVSSGRDTQYF
TRBD2 TRBJ2-7 TRBV7-3 once TGTGCCAGCAGCCTCATAGCGGGATTGGACGAGCAGTACTTC CASSLIAGLDEQYF
NA TRBJ1-3 TRBV28 NA TGTGCCAGCAGTTTCGGCGGATCGGGAAACACCATATATTTT CASSFGGSGNTIYF
TRBD1 TRBJ1-5 TRBV3-1/TRBV3-2 NA TGTGCCAGCAGCTACGGACAGGGGTACAATCAGCCCCAGCATTTT CASSYGQGYNQPQHF
TRBD1 TRBJ1-2 TRBV19 NA TGTGCCAGTAGGCCTACCGGGACAGGAAAAGGGGGCTACACCTTC CASRPTGTGKGGYTF
TRBD2 TRBJ2-7 TRBV30 NA TGTGCCTGGAGTGTAGGGGTAGCGGGAGAGCAGTACTTC CAWSVGVAGEQYF
NA TRBJ1-2 TRBV24-1 NA TGTGCCACCAGTGACGACAGGATATATGGCTACACCTTC CATSDDRIYGYTF